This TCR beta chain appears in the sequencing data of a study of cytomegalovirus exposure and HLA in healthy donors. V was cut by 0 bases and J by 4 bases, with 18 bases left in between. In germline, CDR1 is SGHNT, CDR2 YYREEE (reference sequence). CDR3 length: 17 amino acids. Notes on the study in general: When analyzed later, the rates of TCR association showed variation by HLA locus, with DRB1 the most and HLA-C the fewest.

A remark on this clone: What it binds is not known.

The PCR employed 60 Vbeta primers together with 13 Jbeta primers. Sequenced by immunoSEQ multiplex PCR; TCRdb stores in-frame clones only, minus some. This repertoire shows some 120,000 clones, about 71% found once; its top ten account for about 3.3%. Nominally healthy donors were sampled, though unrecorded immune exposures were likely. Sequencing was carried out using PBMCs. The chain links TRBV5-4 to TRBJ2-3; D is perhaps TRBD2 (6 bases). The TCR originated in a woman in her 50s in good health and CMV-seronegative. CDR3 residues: CASSLELLASTPDTQYF. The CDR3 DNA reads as TGTGCCAGCAGCTTGGAACTCCTAGCGAGTACTCCAGATACGCAGTATTTT. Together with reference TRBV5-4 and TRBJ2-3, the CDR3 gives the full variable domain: ETGVTQSPTHLIKTRGQQVTLRCSSQSGHNTVSWYQQALGQGPQFIFQYYREEENGRGNFPPRFSGLQFPNYSSELNVNALELDDSALYLCASSLELLASTPDTQYFGPGTRLTVL.